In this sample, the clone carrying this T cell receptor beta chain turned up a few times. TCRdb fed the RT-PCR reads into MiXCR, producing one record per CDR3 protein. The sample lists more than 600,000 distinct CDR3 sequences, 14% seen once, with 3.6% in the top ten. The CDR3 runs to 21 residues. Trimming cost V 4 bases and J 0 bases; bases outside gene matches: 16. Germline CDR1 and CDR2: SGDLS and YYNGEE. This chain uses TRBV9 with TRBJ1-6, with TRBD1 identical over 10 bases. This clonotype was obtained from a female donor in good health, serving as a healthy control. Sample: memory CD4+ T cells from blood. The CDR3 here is CASSPWVGTGASSSYNSPLHF. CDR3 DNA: TGTGCCAGCAGCCCCTGGGTAGGGACAGGGGCCAGCAGCTCCTATAATTCACCCCTCCACTTT. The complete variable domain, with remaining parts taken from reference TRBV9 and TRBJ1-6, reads DSGVTQTPKHLITATGQRVTLRCSPRSGDLSVYWYQQSLDQGLQFLIQYYNGEERAKGNILERFSAQQFPDLHSELNLSSLELGDSALYFCASSPWVGTGASSSYNSPLHFGNGTRLTVT.